This T cell receptor beta chain was sequenced in a study of blood T cells in healthy people across ages. General study findings and limits: Among long-lived donors, naive CD4+ cells were more numerous and diversity higher than in aged donors.

From germline, CDR1 is SGHDN and CDR2 FVKESK. The germline V and J ends were trimmed by 0 bases and 8 bases, with 12 bases remaining between them. The CDR3 consists of 14 residues. The second PCR ran roughly 7 to 12 cycles with a sample-barcoded 5' primer and J-beta primers. Via MiXCR, TCRdb re-called the 5' RACE reads, giving one row per CDR3 protein. Among about 1,600,000 distinct CDR3 sequences listed, roughly 40% were seen once. Regarding this clonotype: What it binds is not known.

The chain joins TRBV14 to TRBJ2-3, with D hard to call. This receptor was taken from a woman aged 18-29 years in good health. The sample comprised blood. The CDR3 protein is CASSQDFLGGTQYF. CDR3 DNA: TGTGCCAGCAGCCAAGATTTCCTAGGTGGTACGCAGTATTTT.